This T cell receptor beta chain was documented in a study of T cells after yellow fever vaccination. Looking at the study overall: SMART-Seq v4 Ultra Low Input handled preparation of low-cell-number fractions.

Trimming removed 5 bases at V and 6 bases at J, with 21 bases between. CDR1 and CDR2 from the germline V gene are MNHEY and SMNVEV (reference sequence). The CDR3 is 16 residues long. TCRdb independently ran MiXCR on the 5' RACE reads; one entry per CDR3 protein. The data hold some 73,000 distinct CDR3 sequences, with approximately 7.5% observed a single time. V and J are TRBV27 and TRBJ2-3; unclear D gene. Sample: CD8+ T cells sorted from PBMCs, taken on the day of the yellow fever booster vaccination. The source is a man in his thirties or forties who received the YFV17D yellow fever vaccine. CDR3 nucleotide sequence: TGTGCCAGCAGTCCGACGGTCTTGGTCCTGGTGGATACGCAGTATTTT. It yields the protein CASSPTVLVLVDTQYF.